Listed here are 12 T cell receptor beta chains from one sample, sequenced in a study of blood T cell repertoires in COVID-19. Measured with immunoSEQ multiplex PCR; TCRdb has only the in-frame clones, and not every one. This sample has hundreds of thousands of clones, with more than 75% found just once. The material sequenced was peripheral blood. Receptor source: a woman aged 55-69 years with active or convalescent COVID-19.

The chain links TRBV7-8 to TRBJ1-6; D gene unclear. The germline gives CDR1 SGHVS, CDR2 FQNEAQ. Trimming removed 4 bases at V and 8 bases at J, with 15 bases between. The CDR3 extends over 15 amino acids. The CDR3 here is CASSSRTAADSPLHF. The DNA of the CDR3 is TGTGCCAGCAGCTCGCGTACAGCAGCTGATTCACCCCTCCACTTT.

The count of this clone is one. CDR3 amino acids: CASSRDRGRYGYTF. In nucleotides, the CDR3 is TGTGCCAGCAGTCGGGACAGGGGGCGGTATGGCTACACCTTC. The V and J genes are TRBV27 and TRBJ1-2; 12 bases fit TRBD1. Germline CDR1 and CDR2: MNHEY and SMNVEV (reference sequence). CDR3 size: 14 residues. Trimming removed 5 bases from V and 5 bases from J; junction bases left unmatched: 3.

As for this clone: This same CDR3 is encoded by further DNA sequences in the sample. The chain uses TRBV19 and TRBJ1-2; perhaps TRBD1 as D (6 bases). Germline V gives CDR1 LNHDA, CDR2 SQIVND (reference sequence). The CDR3 totals 14 residues. Trimming pared 1 base from V and 2 bases from J, leaving 8 bases between. CDR3 bases: TGTGCCAGTAGTATAGGGCAGGGGAACTATGGCTACACCTTC. It codes for CASSIGQGNYGYTF.

V and J are TRBV30 and TRBJ2-7, with D possibly matching TRBD1 (6 bases). The V end lost 4 bases, the J end lost 5 bases, and 12 bases lay between the germline ends. The germline CDR1 and CDR2 sequences are GTSNPN and SVGIG (reference sequence). The CDR3 runs 12 residues. The CDR3 reads CAWTRQADEQYF. CDR3 bases: TGTGCCTGGACGCGACAGGCTGACGAGCAGTACTTC.

This sequence joins TRBV12-3 or TRBV12-4 and TRBJ1-2, with TRBD1 as a possible D gene (5 bases). This CDR3 spans 13 amino acids. The V gene lost 6 bases and the J gene lost 4 bases, with 12 bases spanning the gap. In DNA form, the CDR3 reads TGTGCCAGCAGCGACAGTTTAACCTATGGCTACACCTTC. Translation: CASSDSLTYGYTF.

V usage is TRBV3-1 (or the pseudogene TRBV3-2) and J usage is TRBJ1-1; D call uncertain. Germline assignment: CDR1 LGHDT and CDR2 YNNKEL (reference sequence). The CDR3 is made up of 16 amino acids. The V end lost 3 bases, the J end lost 4 bases, and 18 bases lay between the germline ends. In DNA, the CDR3 is TGTGCCAGCAGCCACCGGACCGGGAGAAGGGCCACTGAAGCTTTCTTT. Translated, it gives CASSHRTGRRATEAFF.

The J gene is TRBJ2-4, the V gene TRBV5-5, with unresolved D. This CDR3 has 14 residues. Germline V gene data show CDR1 as SGHKS and CDR2 as YYEKEE (reference sequence). The germline V and J ends were trimmed by 3 bases and 3 bases, with 10 bases remaining between them. CDR3 in amino acids: CASSWPFGKNIQYF. Here the CDR3 DNA reads TGTGCCAGCAGCTGGCCCTTTGGCAAAAACATTCAGTACTTC.

This chain uses TRBV6-5 with TRBJ1-4; 8 bases map to TRBD1. The CDR3 runs 13 residues. Germline V gives CDR1 MNHEY, CDR2 SVGAGI. Trimming at V came to 6 bases and at J to 7 bases, leaving 4 bases not matched to a gene. CDR3: CASSRGRSEKLFF. CDR3 in DNA: TGTGCCAGCAGCAGGGGGCGGTCTGAAAAACTGTTTTTT.

The chain joins TRBV9 to TRBJ1-2, with TRBD1 as a possible D gene (6 bases). Germline assignment: CDR1 SGDLS and CDR2 YYNGEE. The length of the CDR3 is 14 residues. Trimming cost V 0 bases and J 9 bases, with 15 bases left between them. CDR3 nucleotides: TGTGCCAGCAGCGTAGCCCTGAACAGGGAAAGCTACACCTTC. This sequence encodes CASSVALNRESYTF.

The chain is built from TRBV18 and TRBJ1-4, with 7 bases lining up with TRBD1. V lost 3 bases, J lost 8 bases, and 3 bases stayed unmatched. CDR3 length: 13 residues. Germline V gene data show CDR1 as KGHSH and CDR2 as LQKENI. The CDR3 DNA is TGTGCCAGCTCACCCGACAGGGTGGAAAAACTGTTTTTT. Encoded protein: CASSPDRVEKLFF. The whole variable domain, filled in from reference TRBV18 and TRBJ1-4, reads NAGVMQNPRHLVRRRGQEARLRCSPMKGHSHVYWYRQLPEEGLKFMVYLQKENIIDESGMPKERFSAEFPKEGPSILRIQQVVRGDSAAYFCASSPDRVEKLFFGSGTQLSVL.

The chain recombines TRBV7-7 with TRBJ1-1, with a tentative D call TRBD1 (5 bases). Trimming removed 6 bases from V and 4 bases from J, with 15 bases in between. CDR1 is SSHAT and CDR2 is FNYEAQ in the germline V gene (reference sequence). The CDR3 length is 14 residues. CDR3 region: CASRPLLGGTEAFF. CDR3 coding DNA: TGTGCCAGCAGGCCACTTTTGGGGGGCACTGAAGCTTTCTTT.

The V call is TRBV3-1 (or the pseudogene TRBV3-2), the J call TRBJ1-2, with 8 bases matching TRBD1. CDR3 size: 14 residues. V was clipped by 4 bases and J by 7 bases; unmatched bases: 8. In germline, CDR1 is LGHDT, CDR2 YNNKEL (reference sequence). CDR3 nucleotides: TGTGCCAGCAGCCGCCAACAGGGGGGAGGTGGCTACACCTTC. Amino acid sequence: CASSRQQGGGGYTF.